This T cell receptor (beta chain) came from a study of blood T cell repertoires in COVID-19. The CDR3 runs 13 residues. Trimming took off 6 bases at V and 5 bases at J, with 13 bases between the two ends. Authors' processing steps: Nucleated cell counts were estimated from reference gene primer amplification. Assay used: immunoSEQ multiplex PCR; TCRdb lists only in-frame clones, some missing. V, J and clone size reflect that table, while D and trimming were determined from the DNA. The sample consists of roughly 150,000 clones, around 86% of them appearing once. The J gene is TRBJ1-1, the V gene TRBV12-3 or TRBV12-4; D not resolved. This TCR was recovered from a middle-aged man who had recovered from COVID-19. The sample comprised PBMCs or T cells enriched from blood (not recorded which). The CDR3 sequence is CASSFGVWTEAFF. As DNA, the CDR3 is TGTGCCAGCAGCTTCGGGGTTTGGACTGAAGCTTTCTTT.